The 6 T cell receptor beta chains reported below all come from one sample, sequenced in a study of TIL therapy for anti-PD-1-resistant metastatic lung cancer. Regarding time point: pre-treatment sample, taken before nivolumab and TIL therapy. The immunoSEQ assay was v3. Some clones are missing from TCRdb's copy, which holds only in-frame ones; the method was immunoSEQ multiplex PCR. This table holds about 32,000 clones, roughly 69% found once. Sample: blood, taken at baseline. The receptor set was obtained from a woman aged 30 to 85 with non-small cell lung cancer.

This sequence joins TRBV7-2 and TRBJ2-4, with a weak D call TRBD2 (5 bases). Deletions cut 5 bases from V and 1 base from J, with 15 bases between. The CDR3 contains 16 residues. Germline lookup yields CDR1 SGHTA and CDR2 FQGNSA. Here the CDR3 DNA reads TGTGCCAGCAGCCCGGTAACTAGTGGGGCCAAAAACATTCAGTACTTC. This codes for CASSPVTSGAKNIQYF.

In its sample, this clone was seen a few times. This sequence joins TRBV6-1 and TRBJ1-5; D not resolved. CDR1 is MNHNS, CDR2 SASEGT, per germline. The germline V and J ends were trimmed by 0 bases and 7 bases, with 13 bases remaining between them. There are 15 residues in the CDR3. CDR3 sequence reads: CASSEATVKNQPQHF. CDR3 nucleotide sequence: TGTGCCAGCAGTGAAGCAACAGTTAAGAACCAGCCCCAGCATTTT.

This clone has more than one count but fewer than ten. This chain links TRBV6-4 with TRBJ1-2; 7 nucleotides align to TRBD1. Germline V gene data show CDR1 as MRHNA and CDR2 as SNTAGT. V was clipped by 5 bases and J by 5 bases; unmatched bases: 5. The length of the CDR3 is 13 residues. The CDR3 DNA reads as TGTGCCAGCAGTCCAAAGGGGGCGTATGGCTACACCTTC. This translates into CASSPKGAYGYTF.

The chain employs TRBV5-1 and TRBJ2-1; possibly TRBD1 for D (6 bases). Per germline, CDR1 SGHRS and CDR2 YFSETQ. This CDR3 comprises 14 residues. V gave up 4 bases and J gave up 4 bases, with 12 bases separating them. CDR3: CASSRDIGYNEQFF. The DNA of the CDR3 is TGCGCCAGCAGCCGGGACATCGGATACAATGAGCAGTTCTTC.

The V gene is TRBV2, the J gene TRBJ2-1, with D tentatively TRBD2 (7 bases). V was shortened by 3 bases and J by 3 bases, with 12 bases between the two germline ends. The CDR3 has 15 residues. Germline V gene sequence: CDR1 SNHLY, CDR2 FYNNEI. CDR3 in DNA: TGTGCCAGCAGTGACAGCGGGGACATCTACAATGAGCAGTTCTTC. Translation gives CASSDSGDIYNEQFF. The entire variable domain, with the rest obtained from reference TRBV2 and TRBJ2-1, is as follows: EPEVTQTPSHQVTQMGQEVILRCVPISNHLYFYWYRQILGQKVEFLVSFYNNEISEKSEIFDDQFSVERPDGSNFTLKIRSTKLEDSAMYFCASSDSGDIYNEQFFGPGTRLTVL.

This clone was recorded a few times. V gene TRBV4-2 combines with J gene TRBJ2-3; 10 bases agree with TRBD2. Trimming removed 0 bases from V and 6 bases from J; junction bases left unmatched: 6. This CDR3 spans 16 amino acids. Per germline, CDR1 LGHNA and CDR2 YNFKEQ. The CDR3 DNA is TGTGCCAGCAGCCAAGATGCAGCGGGAGGGGCGGATACGCAGTATTTT. Its protein product is CASSQDAAGGADTQYF.